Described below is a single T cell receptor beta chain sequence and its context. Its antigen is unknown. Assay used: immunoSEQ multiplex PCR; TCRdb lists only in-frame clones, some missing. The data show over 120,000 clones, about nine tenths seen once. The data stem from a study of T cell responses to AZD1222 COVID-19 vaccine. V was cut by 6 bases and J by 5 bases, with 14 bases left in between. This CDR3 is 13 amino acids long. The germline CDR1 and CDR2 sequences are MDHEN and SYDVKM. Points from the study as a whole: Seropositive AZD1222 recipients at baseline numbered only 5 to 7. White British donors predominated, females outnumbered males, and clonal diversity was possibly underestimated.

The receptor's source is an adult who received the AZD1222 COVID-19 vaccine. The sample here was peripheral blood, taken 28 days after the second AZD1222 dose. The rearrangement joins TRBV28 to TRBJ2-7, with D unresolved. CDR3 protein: CASRPKSGDEQYF. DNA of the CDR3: TGTGCCAGCAGACCGAAAAGTGGGGACGAGCAGTACTTC.